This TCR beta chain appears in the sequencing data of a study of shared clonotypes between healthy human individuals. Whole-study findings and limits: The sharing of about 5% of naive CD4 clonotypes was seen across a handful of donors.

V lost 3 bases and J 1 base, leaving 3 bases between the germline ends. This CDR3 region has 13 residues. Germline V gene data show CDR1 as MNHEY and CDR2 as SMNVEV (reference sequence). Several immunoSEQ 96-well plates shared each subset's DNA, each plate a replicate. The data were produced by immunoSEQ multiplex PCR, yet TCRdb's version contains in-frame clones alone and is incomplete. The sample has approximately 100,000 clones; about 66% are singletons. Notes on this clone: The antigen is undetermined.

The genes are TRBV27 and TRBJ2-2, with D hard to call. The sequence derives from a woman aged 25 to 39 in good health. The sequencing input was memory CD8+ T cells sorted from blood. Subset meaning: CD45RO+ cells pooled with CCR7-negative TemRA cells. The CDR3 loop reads CASSFWNTGELFF. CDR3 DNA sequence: TGTGCCAGCAGTTTTTGGAACACCGGGGAGCTGTTTTTT.